These 29 T cell receptor beta chains share one sample of origin, sequenced in a study of OX40 agonist ivuxolimab in advanced cancers. TCRdb keeps only in-frame clones here, not all; method: immunoSEQ multiplex PCR. The sample holds approximately 70,000 clones, about 93% seen once. This sample comprised CD4+ or CD8+ T cells sorted from blood, obtained in a trial of the OX40 agonist ivuxolimab. These TCRs come from an adult with an advanced solid tumor such as melanoma, head and neck, liver or kidney cancer.

This chain links TRBV6-6 with TRBJ2-1; no reliable D call. Germline V lookup: CDR1 MNHNY, CDR2 SVGAGI (reference sequence). This CDR3 has 13 residues. V gave up 6 bases and J gave up 6 bases, with 12 bases separating them. The chain's CDR3 is CASSLQTFNEQFF. The CDR3 nucleotides read TGTGCCAGCAGCCTACAGACTTTCAATGAGCAGTTCTTC.

This rearrangement joins TRBV7-9 to TRBJ2-3; TRBD1 matches 7 bases. This CDR3 spans 15 amino acids. The ends lost 2 bases at V and 3 bases at J; junction bases unmatched: 5. Per germline, CDR1 SEHNR and CDR2 FQNEAQ (reference sequence). The CDR3 bases are TGTGCCAGCAGCTTAAGGACAGGAGGTACAGATACGCAGTATTTT. This sequence encodes CASSLRTGGTDTQYF.

The chain has TRBV6-1 and TRBJ1-2; maybe TRBD1 (5 bases). Germline CDR1 is MNHNS and CDR2 is SASEGT. The CDR3 contains 16 residues. V lost 0 bases to trimming and J lost 0 bases, with 11 bases between them. CDR3 nucleotide sequence: TGTGCCAGCAGTGAAGCGGGGGGGATAGCTAACTATGGCTACACCTTC. It specifies CASSEAGGIANYGYTF.

The V gene is TRBV29-1, the J gene TRBJ2-7; 9 bases are shared with TRBD1. V lost 6 bases, J lost 5 bases, and 11 bases stayed unmatched. Germline loops: CDR1 SQVTM, CDR2 ANQGSEA. There are 14 residues in the CDR3. The CDR3 nucleotides are TGCAGCGTCGGATTAGGACAGGGGAAAAACGAGCAGTACTTC. It codes for CSVGLGQGKNEQYF.

The gene calls are TRBV9 and TRBJ2-7; 12 nucleotides match TRBD1. The V segment lost 4 bases and the J segment 7 bases; nucleotides outside the gene matches: 9. This CDR3 is built from 15 residues. Germline CDR1 and CDR2: SGDLS and YYNGEE. CDR3 DNA: TGTGCCAGCAGCCTTGCGGGGGACAGGGGGCGGGAGCAGTACTTC. It encodes CASSLAGDRGREQYF. Combining the CDR3 with reference TRBV9 and TRBJ2-7 gives the whole variable domain DSGVTQTPKHLITATGQRVTLRCSPRSGDLSVYWYQQSLDQGLQFLIQYYNGEERAKGNILERFSAQQFPDLHSELNLSSLELGDSALYFCASSLAGDRGREQYFGPGTRLTVT.

This clone was seen a single time. This chain joins TRBV5-1 and TRBJ2-1, with a tentative D call TRBD1 (8 bases). Between the trimmed V and J ends, which lost 4 bases and 9 bases, there was a span of 23 bases. Germline values: CDR1 SGHRS, CDR2 YFSETQ. The CDR3 covers 16 residues. CDR3 DNA sequence: TGCGCCAGCAGCCGTTTACCCGGGACAGGACTAGGTGAGCAGTTCTTC. Translated: CASSRLPGTGLGEQFF. Together with reference TRBV5-1 and TRBJ2-1, the CDR3 gives the full variable domain: KAGVTQTPRYLIKTRGQQVTLSCSPISGHRSVSWYQQTPGQGLQFLFEYFSETQRNKGNFPGRFSGRQFSNSRSEMNVSTLELGDSALYLCASSRLPGTGLGEQFFGPGTRLTVL.

The rearrangement uses TRBV9 and TRBJ2-3; D is possibly TRBD1 or TRBD2 (5 bases each). The germline V gene has CDR1 SGDLS and CDR2 YYNGEE. The CDR3 is made up of 14 amino acids. The V and J ends lost 3 bases and 2 bases respectively, with 10 bases between them. CDR3 sequence: CASSARDPTDTQYF. CDR3 DNA sequence: TGTGCCAGCAGCGCACGGGACCCCACAGATACGCAGTATTTT. Full variable domain (rest looked up from reference TRBV9 and TRBJ2-3): DSGVTQTPKHLITATGQRVTLRCSPRSGDLSVYWYQQSLDQGLQFLIQYYNGEERAKGNILERFSAQQFPDLHSELNLSSLELGDSALYFCASSARDPTDTQYFGPGTRLTVL.

The rearrangement links TRBV30 to TRBJ2-5, with D uncertain. This CDR3 contains 15 residues. The V end was cut by 3 bases, the J end by 1 base, with 15 bases between. Germline V gene sequence: CDR1 GTSNPN, CDR2 SVGIG (reference sequence). The CDR3 DNA follows: TGTGCCTGGAGACCACAGATAAATCCCCAAGAGACCCAGTACTTC. This codes for CAWRPQINPQETQYF. The full variable domain, completed using reference TRBV30 and TRBJ2-5, is SQTIHQWPATLVQPVGSPLSLECTVEGTSNPNLYWYRQAAGRGLQLLFYSVGIGQISSEVPQNLSASRPQDRQFILSSKKLLLSDSGFYLCAWRPQINPQETQYFGPGTRLLVL.

V gene TRBV7-2 combines with J gene TRBJ1-1; possible D gene TRBD1, 5 bases. Germline V gene data show CDR1 as SGHTA and CDR2 as FQGNSA. Trimming removed 6 bases at V and 0 bases at J, with 17 bases between. The CDR3 has 16 residues. The CDR3 is CASRGRGGPMNTEAFF. DNA of the CDR3: TGTGCCAGCAGGGGAAGGGGCGGGCCGATGAACACTGAAGCTTTCTTT.

V gene TRBV7-9 combines with J gene TRBJ2-2; D perhaps matches TRBD1 (5 bases). The CDR3 runs 16 residues. CDR1 is SEHNR and CDR2 is FQNEAQ in the germline V gene (reference sequence). Trimming stripped 5 bases from V and 6 bases from J, with 19 bases between. The CDR3 sequence is CASSPPGPGSSGELFF. The CDR3 DNA reads as TGTGCCAGCAGCCCTCCTGGTCCAGGGTCTTCCGGGGAGCTGTTTTTT.

J is TRBJ1-2 and V is TRBV28, with 10 positions matching TRBD1. The length of the CDR3 is 15 residues. Germline assignment: CDR1 MDHEN and CDR2 SYDVKM. Trimming at V came to 4 bases and at J to 3 bases, leaving 5 bases not matched to a gene. The CDR3 region is CASSSTGTGDYGYTF. The CDR3 nucleotides are TGTGCCAGCAGTTCCACCGGGACAGGGGACTATGGCTACACCTTC.

This chain links TRBV18 with TRBJ2-1; a possible D gene is TRBD2 (6 bases). Deletions cut 2 bases from V and 5 bases from J, with 19 bases between. This CDR3 spans 17 amino acids. The germline V gene encodes CDR1 KGHSH and CDR2 LQKENI. The CDR3 loop is CASSPRGGIGSNNEQFF. DNA of the CDR3: TGTGCCAGCTCACCAAGGGGCGGGATTGGTAGTAACAATGAGCAGTTCTTC.

The rearrangement uses TRBV10-2 and TRBJ2-7; D is ambiguous. CDR3 length equals 13 residues. Trimming removed 4 bases at V and 7 bases at J, with 14 bases between. Germline CDR1 is WSHSY and CDR2 is SAAADI. CDR3 coding DNA: TGCGCCAGCAGTGCCGGGTCGAAGGGAGAGCAGTACTTC. It specifies CASSAGSKGEQYF.

The chain uses TRBV6-1 and TRBJ2-1; 7 bases agree with TRBD1. The V and J ends lost 2 bases and 7 bases, in that order; junction bases with no gene match: 2. The CDR3 covers 13 residues. CDR1 is MNHNS and CDR2 is SASEGT in the germline V gene. The chain's CDR3 is CASSEMGQNEQFF. As DNA, the CDR3 is TGTGCCAGCAGTGAAATGGGACAGAATGAGCAGTTCTTC.

J is TRBJ2-6 and V is TRBV30; D unclear. V was shortened by 7 bases and J by 0 bases, with 7 bases between the two germline ends. From germline, CDR1 is GTSNPN and CDR2 SVGIG (reference sequence). The CDR3 extends over 13 amino acids. This CDR3 reads CALDRSGANVLTF. Here the CDR3 DNA reads TGTGCCTTGGACCGCTCTGGGGCCAACGTCCTGACTTTC.

This chain connects TRBV11-3 to TRBJ2-7, with no clear D. The ends were cut back, 5 bases at V and 7 bases at J, with 9 bases in the middle. The CDR3 has 11 residues. Germline V gives CDR1 SGHNT, CDR2 YENEEA. The CDR3, as DNA: TGTGCCAGCAGCACCTCAGAGGAGCAGTACTTC. Protein sequence: CASSTSEEQYF.

V is TRBV2 and J is TRBJ2-5, with 8 bases lining up with TRBD2. V shed 7 bases and J 2 bases; nucleotides not matched to a gene: 6. This CDR3 has 14 residues. The germline gives CDR1 SNHLY, CDR2 FYNNEI. DNA for the CDR3: TGTGCCAGCAACCGGGAGGGGGGGCAAGAGACCCAGTACTTC. Translation: CASNREGGQETQYF.

V and J are TRBV29-1 and TRBJ2-5; possibly TRBD2 for D (5 bases). Germline V gene data show CDR1 as SQVTM and CDR2 as ANQGSEA. V lost 3 bases to trimming and J lost 5 bases, with 10 bases between them. The CDR3 length is 12 residues. CDR3 sequence reads: CSVEAGLETQYF. CDR3 bases: TGCAGCGTTGAGGCGGGCCTGGAGACCCAGTACTTC.

Only a few counts were recorded for this clone. CDR3 coding DNA: TGTGCCAGCAGCAAGACTAGCGGGGGCTCCTACGAGCAGTACTTC. Its protein product is CASSKTSGGSYEQYF. This sequence joins TRBV7-2 and TRBJ2-7; 12 nucleotides agree with TRBD2. CDR1 and CDR2 from the germline V gene are SGHTA and FQGNSA. Trimming took 5 bases from V and 0 from J; bases not matched to a gene: 2. The CDR3 is 15 residues long.

The chain couples TRBV7-2 to TRBJ1-4, with TRBD1 matching over 7 bases. CDR1 and CDR2 (germline): SGHTA, FQGNSA. V shed 6 bases, J shed 2 bases, and the junction held 3 bases outside the gene matches. The CDR3 loop spans 14 amino acids. DNA of the CDR3: TGTGCCAGCAGGACAGGGCCTACTAATGAAAAACTGTTTTTT. Translated, it gives CASRTGPTNEKLFF.

This rearrangement joins TRBV6-6 to TRBJ2-3, with TRBD1 matching 10 bases. Germline V gives CDR1 MNHNY, CDR2 SVGAGI (reference sequence). The V segment lost 7 bases and the J segment 4 bases; nucleotides outside the gene matches: 5. CDR3 length: 14 residues. The CDR3 reads CASTRGQGADTQYF. As DNA, the CDR3 is TGTGCCAGCACCAGAGGACAGGGGGCAGATACGCAGTATTTT.

Here the CDR3 reads CAWSQGYEQYF. CDR3 in DNA: TGTGCCTGGAGTCAGGGGTACGAGCAGTACTTC. J is TRBJ2-7 and V is TRBV30; D possibly corresponds to TRBD1 (6 bases). CDR1 is GTSNPN and CDR2 is SVGIG in the germline V gene (reference sequence). This CDR3 is 11 amino acids long. Trimming removed 2 bases at V and 4 bases at J, with 6 bases between. Combining the CDR3 with reference TRBV30 and TRBJ2-7 gives the whole variable domain SQTIHQWPATLVQPVGSPLSLECTVEGTSNPNLYWYRQAAGRGLQLLFYSVGIGQISSEVPQNLSASRPQDRQFILSSKKLLLSDSGFYLCAWSQGYEQYFGPGTRLTVT.

This chain's CDR3 is CASRGRTGNEQFF. The CDR3 nucleotides read TGTGCCAGCAGAGGGAGGACAGGCAATGAGCAGTTCTTC. This rearrangement joins TRBV5-6 to TRBJ2-1; TRBD1 might be the D (7 bases). CDR1 is SGHDT, CDR2 YYEEEE, per germline. The ends were cut back, 5 bases at V and 6 bases at J, with 12 bases in the middle. CDR3 length equals 13 residues.

The V gene is TRBV9, the J gene TRBJ2-2, with 12 bases fitting TRBD2. J lost 6 bases, V lost 3 bases, and 12 bases had no gene match. The CDR3 covers 18 residues. The germline CDR1 and CDR2 sequences are SGDLS and YYNGEE. The CDR3 loop reads CASSALTSGRRGPGELFF. The CDR3 region has the DNA TGTGCCAGCAGCGCCCTAACTAGCGGGAGGAGGGGGCCCGGGGAGCTGTTTTTT. Filled out from reference TRBV9 and TRBJ2-2, the complete variable domain reads DSGVTQTPKHLITATGQRVTLRCSPRSGDLSVYWYQQSLDQGLQFLIQYYNGEERAKGNILERFSAQQFPDLHSELNLSSLELGDSALYFCASSALTSGRRGPGELFFGEGSRLTVL.

This sequence joins TRBV19 and TRBJ1-5, with TRBD1 matching over 7 bases. This CDR3 comprises 16 residues. Germline assignment: CDR1 LNHDA and CDR2 SQIVND (reference sequence). V shed 1 base and J 3 bases; nucleotides not matched to a gene: 6. Here the CDR3 reads CASSIGQGPYNQPQHF. The CDR3 DNA is TGTGCCAGTAGTATAGGACAGGGTCCCTACAATCAGCCCCAGCATTTT.

This chain uses TRBV10-3 with TRBJ2-3; 9 positions agree with TRBD1. This CDR3 is built from 14 residues. Trimming took 6 bases from V and 3 from J; bases not matched to a gene: 4. Germline lookup yields CDR1 ENHRY and CDR2 SYGVKD. The chain's CDR3 is CAIRTGGRTDTQYF. The CDR3 region has the DNA TGTGCCATCAGGACAGGGGGAAGAACAGATACGCAGTATTTT.

V is TRBV19 and J is TRBJ1-2, with D hard to call. The CDR3 extends over 15 amino acids. CDR1 LNHDA and CDR2 SQIVND come from the germline V gene (reference sequence). V was clipped by 0 bases and J by 10 bases, with 18 bases between them. In DNA, the CDR3 is TGTGCCAGTAGTATAGATCCCGGGAATAACGCAGCCTACACCTTC. Translated: CASSIDPGNNAAYTF.

The rearrangement links TRBV5-1 to TRBJ2-1; D unclear. Looked up from germline, CDR1 is SGHRS and CDR2 is YFSETQ. The length of the CDR3 is 15 residues. Between the trimmed V and J ends, which lost 0 bases and 6 bases, there was a span of 13 bases. CDR3 loop: CASSLGLVATNEQFF. DNA for the CDR3: TGCGCCAGCAGCTTGGGGCTAGTGGCCACCAATGAGCAGTTCTTC.

The chain uses TRBV10-2 and TRBJ2-2; perhaps D is TRBD1 or TRBD2 (5 bases each). V dropped 7 bases and J dropped 4 bases, with 13 bases sitting between them. This CDR3 contains 14 residues. Germline CDR1 and CDR2: WSHSY and SAAADI. Here the CDR3 DNA reads TGCGCCAGCACTGGGACGGACCTCACCGGGGAGCTGTTTTTT. Amino acid sequence: CASTGTDLTGELFF.